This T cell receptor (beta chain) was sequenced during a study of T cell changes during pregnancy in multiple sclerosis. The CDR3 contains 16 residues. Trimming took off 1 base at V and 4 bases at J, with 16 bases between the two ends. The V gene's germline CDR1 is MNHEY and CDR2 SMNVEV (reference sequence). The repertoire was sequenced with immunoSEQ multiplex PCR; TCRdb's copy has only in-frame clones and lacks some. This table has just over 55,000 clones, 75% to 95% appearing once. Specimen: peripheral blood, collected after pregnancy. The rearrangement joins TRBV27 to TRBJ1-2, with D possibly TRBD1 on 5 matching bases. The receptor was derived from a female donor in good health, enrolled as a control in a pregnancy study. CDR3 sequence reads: CASSLLSPRVGYGYTF. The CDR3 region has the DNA TGTGCCAGCAGTTTATTAAGTCCCAGGGTGGGCTATGGCTACACCTTC.